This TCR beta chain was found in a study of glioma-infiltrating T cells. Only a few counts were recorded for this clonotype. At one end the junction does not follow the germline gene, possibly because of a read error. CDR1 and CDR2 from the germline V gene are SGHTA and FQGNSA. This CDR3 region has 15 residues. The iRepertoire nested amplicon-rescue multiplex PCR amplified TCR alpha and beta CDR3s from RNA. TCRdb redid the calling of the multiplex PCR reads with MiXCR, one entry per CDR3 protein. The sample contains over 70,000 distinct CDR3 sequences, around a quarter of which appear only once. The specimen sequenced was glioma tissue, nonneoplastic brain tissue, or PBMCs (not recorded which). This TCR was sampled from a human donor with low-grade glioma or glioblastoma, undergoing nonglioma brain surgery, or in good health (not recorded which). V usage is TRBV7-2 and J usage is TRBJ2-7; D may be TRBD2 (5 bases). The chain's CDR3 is CASSPLSAGRHWQHF. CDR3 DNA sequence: TGTGCCAGCAGCCCCCTATCGGCGGGCCGGCACTGGCAGCACTTC.